A single TCR beta chain is shown here with its context. The data were produced by immunoSEQ multiplex PCR, yet TCRdb's version contains in-frame clones alone and is incomplete. This sample has 150,000 or so clones; over 60% occur once, and the top ten carry 1.5% to 2%. The record originates from a study of blood T cell repertoires in COVID-19. Study background: Acute and convalescent COVID-19 specimens originated in the United States, Italy and Spain. From T cells, B-cell-depleted T cells, or PBMCs came the material, which was cDNA or gDNA.

The germline V and J ends were trimmed by 5 bases and 1 base, with 17 bases remaining between them. CDR3 size: 17 residues. CDR1 and CDR2 (germline): SEHNR, FQNEAQ (reference sequence). The source material was peripheral blood. V and J are TRBV7-9 and TRBJ2-2; D might be TRBD1 (5 bases). The TCR comes from a woman in her seventies with acute or convalescent COVID-19. CDR3 nucleotides: TGTGCCAGCAGCCCCGGTAGCAGGGTGGGGAACACCGGGGAGCTGTTTTTT. Translated, it gives CASSPGSRVGNTGELFF.